The 8 T cell receptor beta chains below all came from one sample that was sequenced in a study of blood T cell repertoires in COVID-19. Sequencing used immunoSEQ multiplex PCR; TCRdb keeps in-frame clones, though not all of them. Of 400,000 to 550,000 clones in the sample, approximately 90% were seen once. Sequencing was carried out using PBMCs or T cells enriched from blood (not recorded which). The receptors stem from a woman aged 18-30 years with acute COVID-19.

This chain joins TRBV7-2 and TRBJ2-7; D ambiguous. Germline-derived CDR1 and CDR2 are SGHTA and FQGNSA. The length of the CDR3 is 13 residues. The ends were cut back, 5 bases at V and 3 bases at J, with 11 bases in the middle. The CDR3 reads CASSLLPGYEQYF. CDR3 bases: TGTGCCAGCAGCCTACTGCCCGGCTACGAGCAGTACTTC.

The chain combines TRBV28 with TRBJ2-2; D is uncertain. The length of the CDR3 is 16 residues. From germline, CDR1 is MDHEN and CDR2 SYDVKM. V was trimmed by 7 bases and J by 5 bases, leaving 20 bases between them. The CDR3 nucleotides are TGTGCCAGCATTCGCGCCACTATATCTCGAACCGGGGAGCTGTTTTTT. Translated, it gives CASIRATISRTGELFF.

This rearrangement joins TRBV6-4 to TRBJ2-3; TRBD2 might be the D (6 bases). The germline V gene encodes CDR1 MRHNA and CDR2 SNTAGT. The length of the CDR3 is 16 residues. V was pared by 3 bases and J by 6 bases, with 19 bases between. The CDR3 here is CASSEVGGLLGDTQYF. CDR3 nucleotides: TGTGCCAGCAGTGAGGTCGGGGGACTTCTAGGGGATACGCAGTATTTT.

The chain is built from TRBV11-2 and TRBJ1-2; no clear D gene. The CDR3 runs 13 residues. Germline CDR1 reads SGHAT; CDR2 reads FQNNGV. V was pared by 3 bases and J by 8 bases, with 13 bases between. Here the CDR3 DNA reads TGTGCCAGCAGCTTGGACGACTCGGGAGGCTACACCTTC. Residues: CASSLDDSGGYTF.

The V gene is TRBV4-3, the J gene TRBJ1-3; 8 nucleotides line up with TRBD1. Trimming cost V 0 bases and J 3 bases; bases outside gene matches: 10. CDR1 and CDR2 from the germline V gene are LGHNA and YSLEER. The CDR3 has 18 amino acids. For the CDR3, the DNA is TGCGCCAGCAGCCAAGATTTTGGAGCAGGGGGCTTTGGAAACACCATATATTTT. Residues: CASSQDFGAGGFGNTIYF.

The genes are TRBV20-1 and TRBJ2-3, with D uncertain. The CDR3 is 11 amino acids. Germline V gene sequence: CDR1 DFQATT, CDR2 SNEGSKA (reference sequence). Trimming pared 3 bases from V and 6 bases from J, leaving 7 bases between. The CDR3 sequence is CSARERDTQYF. CDR3 in DNA: TGCAGTGCTAGGGAGCGTGATACGCAGTATTTT.

The CDR3 reads CASSILRGNYGYTF. DNA of the CDR3: TGTGCCAGTAGTATCCTCAGGGGGAACTATGGCTACACCTTC. The V gene is TRBV19, the J gene TRBJ1-2; 7 bases are a match to TRBD1. Germline V CDR1 and CDR2: LNHDA, SQIVND (reference sequence). CDR3 size: 14 residues. V shed 3 bases and J 2 bases; nucleotides not matched to a gene: 3.

The V call is TRBV21-1, the J call TRBJ2-7; the listed D gene, TRBD2, was not tested against the DNA. TRBV21-1 is deemed a pseudogene. CDR3 length: 19 amino acids. CDR3 protein: CASSFPGLAGEGVPYEQYF. The CDR3 DNA reads TGTGCCAGCAGCTTTCCGGGACTAGCGGGCGAGGGTGTTCCCTACGAGCAGTACTTC.